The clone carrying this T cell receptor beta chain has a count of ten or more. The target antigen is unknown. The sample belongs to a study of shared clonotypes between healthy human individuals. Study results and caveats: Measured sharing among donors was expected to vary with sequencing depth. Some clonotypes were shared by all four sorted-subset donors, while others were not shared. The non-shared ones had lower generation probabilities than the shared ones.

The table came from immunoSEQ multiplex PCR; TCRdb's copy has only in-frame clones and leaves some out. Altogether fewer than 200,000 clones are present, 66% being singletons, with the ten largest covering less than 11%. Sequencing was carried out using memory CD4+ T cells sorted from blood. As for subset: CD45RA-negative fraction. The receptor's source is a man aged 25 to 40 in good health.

CDR3 sequence reads: CASSEYGADNEKLFF. The CDR3 bases are TGTGCCAGCAGTGAATACGGGGCAGATAATGAAAAACTGTTTTTT. The chain recombines TRBV25-1 with TRBJ1-4; tentatively, D is TRBD1 (5 bases). V lost 0 bases and J 4 bases, leaving 9 bases between the germline ends. Germline loops: CDR1 MGHDK, CDR2 SYGVNS. The CDR3 contains 15 residues. The full variable domain, completed using reference TRBV25-1 and TRBJ1-4, is EADIYQTPRYLVIGTGKKITLECSQTMGHDKMYWYQQDPGMELHLIHYSYGVNSTEKGDLSSESTVSRIRTEHFPLTLESARPSHTSQYLCASSEYGADNEKLFFGSGTQLSVL.